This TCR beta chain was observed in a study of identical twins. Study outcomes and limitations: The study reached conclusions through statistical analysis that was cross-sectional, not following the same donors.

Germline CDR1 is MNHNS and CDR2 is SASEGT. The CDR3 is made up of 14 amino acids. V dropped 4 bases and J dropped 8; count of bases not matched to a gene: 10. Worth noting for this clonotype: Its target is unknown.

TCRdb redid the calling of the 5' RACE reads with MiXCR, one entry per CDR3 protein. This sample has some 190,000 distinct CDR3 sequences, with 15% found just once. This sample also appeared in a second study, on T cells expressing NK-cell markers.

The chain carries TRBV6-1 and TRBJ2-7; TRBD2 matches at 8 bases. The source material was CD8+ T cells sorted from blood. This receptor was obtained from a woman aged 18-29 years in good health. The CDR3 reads CASSARSGTLKQYF. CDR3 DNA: TGTGCCAGCAGTGCCCGTAGCGGGACGCTAAAGCAGTACTTC.